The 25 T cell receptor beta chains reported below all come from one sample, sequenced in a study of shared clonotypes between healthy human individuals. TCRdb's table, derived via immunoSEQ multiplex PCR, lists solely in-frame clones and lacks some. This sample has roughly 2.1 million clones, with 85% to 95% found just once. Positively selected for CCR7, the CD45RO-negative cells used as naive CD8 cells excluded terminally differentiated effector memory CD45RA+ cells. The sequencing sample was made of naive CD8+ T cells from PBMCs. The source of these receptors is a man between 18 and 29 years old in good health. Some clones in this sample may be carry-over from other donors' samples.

As DNA, the CDR3 is TGTGCCAGTTCCCACAGGGGGGCCCGCCTAGATGGCTACACCTTC. As protein: CASSHRGARLDGYTF. This sequence joins TRBV19 and TRBJ1-2; TRBD1 matches 8 bases. V trimming: 8 bases; J trimming: 6 bases; junction bases outside the gene matches: 14. CDR3 length equals 15 residues. CDR1 is LNHDA and CDR2 is SQIVND in the germline V gene (reference sequence).

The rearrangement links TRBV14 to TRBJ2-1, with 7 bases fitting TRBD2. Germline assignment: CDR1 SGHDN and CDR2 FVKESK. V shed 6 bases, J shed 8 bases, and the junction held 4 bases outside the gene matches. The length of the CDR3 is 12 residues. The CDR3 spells CASRGRGHEQFF. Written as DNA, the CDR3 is TGTGCCAGCAGGGGGAGGGGCCATGAGCAGTTCTTC. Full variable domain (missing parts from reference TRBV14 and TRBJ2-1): EAGVTQFPSHSVIEKGQTVTLRCDPISGHDNLYWYRRVMGKEIKFLLHFVKESKQDESGMPNNRFLAERTGGTYSTLKVQPAELEDSGVYFCASRGRGHEQFFGPGTRLTVL.

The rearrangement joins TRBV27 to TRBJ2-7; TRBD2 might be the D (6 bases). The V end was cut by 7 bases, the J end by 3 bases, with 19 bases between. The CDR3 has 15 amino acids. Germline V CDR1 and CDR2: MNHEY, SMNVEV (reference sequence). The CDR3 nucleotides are TGTGCCAGCAACCCTAGCGCGCCCGCCGTCTACGAGCAGTACTTC. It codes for CASNPSAPAVYEQYF.

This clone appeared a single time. The CDR3 bases are TGTGCCAGCAGCCCGGGACAGGGGGTGAAGCACGAGCAGTACTTC. Encoded protein: CASSPGQGVKHEQYF. This chain connects TRBV7-8 to TRBJ2-7; 11 bases agree with TRBD1. From germline, CDR1 is SGHVS and CDR2 FQNEAQ. The CDR3 runs to 15 residues. V shed 5 bases, J shed 5 bases, and the junction held 8 bases outside the gene matches.

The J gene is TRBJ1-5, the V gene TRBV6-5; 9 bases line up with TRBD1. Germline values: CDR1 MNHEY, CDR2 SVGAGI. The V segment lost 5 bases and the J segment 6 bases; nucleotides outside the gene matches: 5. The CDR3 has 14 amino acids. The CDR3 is CASSEDRGIQPQHF. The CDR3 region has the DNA TGTGCCAGCAGTGAAGACAGGGGGATTCAGCCCCAGCATTTT.

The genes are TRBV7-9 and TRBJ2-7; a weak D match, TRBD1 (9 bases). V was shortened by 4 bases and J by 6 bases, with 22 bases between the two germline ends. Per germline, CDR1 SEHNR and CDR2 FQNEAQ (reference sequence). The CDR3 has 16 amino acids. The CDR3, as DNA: TGTGCCAGCAGCTCCGGGGGGGGACAGGGTGTTGCCGAGCAGTACTTC. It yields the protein CASSSGGGQGVAEQYF.

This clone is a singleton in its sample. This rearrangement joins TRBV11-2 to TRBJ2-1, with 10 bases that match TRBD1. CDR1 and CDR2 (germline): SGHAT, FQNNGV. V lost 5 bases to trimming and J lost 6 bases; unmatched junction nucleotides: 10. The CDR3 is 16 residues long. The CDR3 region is CASSRRQGAEINEQFF. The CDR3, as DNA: TGTGCCAGCAGCCGCAGACAGGGGGCGGAGATCAATGAGCAGTTCTTC. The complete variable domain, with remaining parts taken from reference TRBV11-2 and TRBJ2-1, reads EAGVAQSPRYKIIEKRQSVAFWCNPISGHATLYWYQQILGQGPKLLIQFQNNGVVDDSQLPKDRFSAERLKGVDSTLKIQPAKLEDSAVYLCASSRRQGAEINEQFFGPGTRLTVL.

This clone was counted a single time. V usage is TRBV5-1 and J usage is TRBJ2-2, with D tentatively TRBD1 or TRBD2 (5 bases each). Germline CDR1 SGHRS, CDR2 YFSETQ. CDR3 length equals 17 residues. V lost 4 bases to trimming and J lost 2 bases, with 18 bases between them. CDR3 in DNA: TGCGCCAGCAGCCCGGCCTCCGGGACCACAAACACCGGGGAGCTGTTTTTT. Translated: CASSPASGTTNTGELFF.

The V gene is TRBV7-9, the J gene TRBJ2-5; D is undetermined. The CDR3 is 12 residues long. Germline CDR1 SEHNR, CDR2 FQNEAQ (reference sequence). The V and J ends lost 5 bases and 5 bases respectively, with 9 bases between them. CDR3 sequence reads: CASSVSGETQYF. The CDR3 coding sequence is TGTGCCAGCAGCGTTAGTGGGGAGACCCAGTACTTC.

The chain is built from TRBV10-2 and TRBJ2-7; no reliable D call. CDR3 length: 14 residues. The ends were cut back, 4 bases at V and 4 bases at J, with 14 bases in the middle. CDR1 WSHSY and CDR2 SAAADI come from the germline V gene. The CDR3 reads CASSVRTRSYEQYF. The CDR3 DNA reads TGCGCCAGCAGTGTGAGGACCCGATCTTACGAGCAGTACTTC.

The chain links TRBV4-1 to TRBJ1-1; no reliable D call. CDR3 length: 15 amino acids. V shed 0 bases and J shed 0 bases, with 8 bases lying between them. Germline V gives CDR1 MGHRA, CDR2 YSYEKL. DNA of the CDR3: TGCGCCAGCAGCCAAGACGCGACACTGAACACTGAAGCTTTCTTT. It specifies CASSQDATLNTEAFF.

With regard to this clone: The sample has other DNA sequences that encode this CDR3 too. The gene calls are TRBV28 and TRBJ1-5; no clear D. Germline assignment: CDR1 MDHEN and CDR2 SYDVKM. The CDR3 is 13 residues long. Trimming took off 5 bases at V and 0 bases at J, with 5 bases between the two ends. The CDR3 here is CASSPNSNQPQHF. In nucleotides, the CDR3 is TGTGCCAGCAGTCCAAATAGCAATCAGCCCCAGCATTTT.

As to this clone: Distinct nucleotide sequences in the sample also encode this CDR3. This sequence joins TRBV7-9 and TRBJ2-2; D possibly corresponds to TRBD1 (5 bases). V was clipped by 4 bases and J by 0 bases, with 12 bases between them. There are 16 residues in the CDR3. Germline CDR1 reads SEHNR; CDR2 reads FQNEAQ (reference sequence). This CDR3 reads CASSSRQIPNTGELFF. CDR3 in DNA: TGTGCCAGCAGCTCCAGACAGATACCGAACACCGGGGAGCTGTTTTTT.

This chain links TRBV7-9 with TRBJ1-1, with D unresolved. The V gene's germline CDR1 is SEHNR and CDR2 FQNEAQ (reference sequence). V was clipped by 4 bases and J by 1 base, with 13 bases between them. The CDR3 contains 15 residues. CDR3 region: CASSSPASGNTEAFF. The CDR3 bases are TGTGCCAGCAGCTCCCCCGCGTCGGGGAACACTGAAGCTTTCTTT.

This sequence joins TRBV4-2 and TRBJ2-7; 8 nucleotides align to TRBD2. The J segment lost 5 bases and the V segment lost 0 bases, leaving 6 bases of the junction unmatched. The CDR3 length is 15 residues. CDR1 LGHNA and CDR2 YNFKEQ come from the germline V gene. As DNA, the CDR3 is TGTGCCAGCAGCCAAGATAAGCGGGAGACCCACGAGCAGTACTTC. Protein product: CASSQDKRETHEQYF.

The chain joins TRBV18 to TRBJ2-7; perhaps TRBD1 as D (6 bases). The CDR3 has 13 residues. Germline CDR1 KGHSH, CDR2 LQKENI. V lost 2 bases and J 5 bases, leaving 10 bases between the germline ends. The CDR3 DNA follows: TGTGCCAGCTCACCAAACAGGGCAGACGAGCAGTACTTC. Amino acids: CASSPNRADEQYF.

Here the CDR3 reads CASSPLRNRDQETQYF. The CDR3 DNA sequence: TGTGCCAGCAGTCCCCTCCGCAACAGGGACCAAGAGACCCAGTACTTC. This sequence joins TRBV28 and TRBJ2-5; a weak D match, TRBD1 (6 bases). This CDR3 region has 16 residues. With 5 bases removed from V and 0 bases from J, the gap between germline ends came to 16 bases. Germline CDR1 and CDR2: MDHEN and SYDVKM.

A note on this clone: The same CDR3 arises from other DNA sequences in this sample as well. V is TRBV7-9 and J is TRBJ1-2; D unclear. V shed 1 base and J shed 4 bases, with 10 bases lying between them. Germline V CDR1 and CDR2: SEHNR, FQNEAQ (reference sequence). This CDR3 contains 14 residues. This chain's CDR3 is CASSLGGIAYGYTF. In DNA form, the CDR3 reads TGTGCCAGCAGCTTAGGAGGGATCGCCTATGGCTACACCTTC.

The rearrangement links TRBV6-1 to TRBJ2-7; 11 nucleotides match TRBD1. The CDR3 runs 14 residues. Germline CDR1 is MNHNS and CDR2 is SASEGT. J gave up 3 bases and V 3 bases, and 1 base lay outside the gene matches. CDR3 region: CASSEDRGHYEQYF. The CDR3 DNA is TGTGCCAGCAGTGAGGACAGGGGGCACTACGAGCAGTACTTC.

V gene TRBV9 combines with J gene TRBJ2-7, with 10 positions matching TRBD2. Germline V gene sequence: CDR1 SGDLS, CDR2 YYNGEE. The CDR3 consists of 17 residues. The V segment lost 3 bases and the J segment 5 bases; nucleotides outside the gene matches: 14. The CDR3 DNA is TGTGCCAGCAGCGCCAACCATATCACTAGCGGGAACGACGAGCAGTACTTC. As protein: CASSANHITSGNDEQYF.

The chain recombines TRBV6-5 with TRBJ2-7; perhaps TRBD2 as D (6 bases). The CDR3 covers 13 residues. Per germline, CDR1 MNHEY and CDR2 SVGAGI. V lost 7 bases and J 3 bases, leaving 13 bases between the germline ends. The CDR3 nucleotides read TGTGCCAGCATAGGAGGGGTTCGCTACGAGCAGTACTTC. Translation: CASIGGVRYEQYF.

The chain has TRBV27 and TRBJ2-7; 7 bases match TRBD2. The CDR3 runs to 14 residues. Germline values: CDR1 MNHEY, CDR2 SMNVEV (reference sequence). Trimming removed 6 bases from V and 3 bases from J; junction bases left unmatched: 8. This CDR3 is CASSPTTSSYEQYF. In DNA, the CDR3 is TGTGCCAGCAGCCCGACGACTAGCAGCTACGAGCAGTACTTC.

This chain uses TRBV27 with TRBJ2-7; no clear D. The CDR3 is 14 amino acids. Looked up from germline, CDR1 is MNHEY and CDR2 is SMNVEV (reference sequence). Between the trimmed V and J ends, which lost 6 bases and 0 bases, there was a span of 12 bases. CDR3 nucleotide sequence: TGTGCCAGCAGCAAAATTAGCCGCTCCTACGAGCAGTACTTC. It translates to CASSKISRSYEQYF.

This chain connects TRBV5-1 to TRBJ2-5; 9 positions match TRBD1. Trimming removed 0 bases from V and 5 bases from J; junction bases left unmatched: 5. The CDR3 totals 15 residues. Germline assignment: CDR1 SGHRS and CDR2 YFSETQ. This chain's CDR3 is CASSLEGQGMETQYF. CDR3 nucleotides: TGCGCCAGCAGCTTGGAGGGACAGGGCATGGAGACCCAGTACTTC.

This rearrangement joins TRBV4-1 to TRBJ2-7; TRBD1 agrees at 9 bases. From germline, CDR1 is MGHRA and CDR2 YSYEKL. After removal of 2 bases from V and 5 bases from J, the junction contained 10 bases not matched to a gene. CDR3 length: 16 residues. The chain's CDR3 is CASSQTPGQGSNEQYF. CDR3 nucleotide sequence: TGCGCCAGCAGCCAAACGCCGGGACAGGGTTCTAACGAGCAGTACTTC.